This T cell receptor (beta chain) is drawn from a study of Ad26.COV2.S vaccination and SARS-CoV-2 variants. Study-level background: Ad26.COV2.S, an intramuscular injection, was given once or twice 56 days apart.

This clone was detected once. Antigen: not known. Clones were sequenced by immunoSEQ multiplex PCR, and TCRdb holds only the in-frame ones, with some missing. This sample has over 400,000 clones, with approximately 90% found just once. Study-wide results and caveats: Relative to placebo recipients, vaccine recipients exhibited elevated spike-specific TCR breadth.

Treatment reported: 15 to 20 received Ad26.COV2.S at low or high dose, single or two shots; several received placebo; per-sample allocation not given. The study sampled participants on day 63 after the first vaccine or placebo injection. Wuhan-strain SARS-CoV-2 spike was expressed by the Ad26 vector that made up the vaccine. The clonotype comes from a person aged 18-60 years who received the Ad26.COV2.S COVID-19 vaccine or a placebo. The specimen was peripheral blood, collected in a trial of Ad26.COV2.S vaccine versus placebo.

The CDR3 protein is CATSSDQGAGQPQHF. CDR3 nucleotide sequence: TGTGCCACCAGCAGTGATCAGGGGGCAGGACAGCCCCAGCATTTT. The V call is TRBV15, the J call TRBJ1-5; 8 bases match TRBD1. CDR3 size: 15 residues. J gave up 7 bases and V 3 bases, and 8 bases lay outside the gene matches. Germline CDR1 is LNHNV and CDR2 is YYDKDF (reference sequence).